This TCR beta chain derives from a study of blood T cell repertoires in COVID-19. Study in general: The United States, Italy and Spain provided the acute and convalescent COVID-19 samples. Sources were T cells, B-cell-depleted T cells, or PBMCs; the material itself was cDNA or gDNA.

The ends lost 4 bases at V and 0 bases at J; junction bases unmatched: 9. The CDR3 has 17 amino acids. The germline gives CDR1 MDHEN, CDR2 SYDVKM. Original methodology: Estimates of nucleated cell counts were drawn from the amplification of reference gene primers. Measured with immunoSEQ multiplex PCR; TCRdb has only the in-frame clones, and not every one. V and J calls and clone size are as listed in that table; D and trimming were resolved from the DNA. Of more than 95,000 clones in the sample, almost 85% were seen once. The V and J genes are TRBV28 and TRBJ2-1, with 7 bases identical to TRBD2. The receptor comes from a man in his 70s with active or convalescent COVID-19. Sequencing input: peripheral blood. CDR3 DNA sequence: TGTGCCAGCAGTTCTCCGGCCCCGGGAGGCTCCTACAATGAGCAGTTCTTC. Encoded protein: CASSSPAPGGSYNEQFF.